Included here is one T cell receptor (beta chain) sequence, with context. Its antigen is as yet unknown. The record originates from a study of T cell responses to AZD1222 COVID-19 vaccine. General study findings and limits: In a largely white British group with more females than males, clonal diversity was possibly underestimated. At study baseline, merely five or six AZD1222 recipients were seropositive.

CDR3 length equals 12 residues. CDR1 and CDR2 (germline): MDHEN, SYDVKM. Trimming left V 6 bases short and J 5 bases short, with 9 bases between. This table comes from immunoSEQ multiplex PCR, and its TCRdb copy is limited to in-frame clones, with some not included. The sample has 70,000 to 90,000 clones, about 89% seen once. This material consisted of peripheral blood, taken on day 0 of AZD1222 vaccination. The clonotype comes from an adult in good health. The chain couples TRBV28 to TRBJ2-3; no firm D call. This CDR3 is CASSTTQDTQYF. The DNA of the CDR3 is TGTGCCAGCAGCACCACACAAGATACGCAGTATTTT.